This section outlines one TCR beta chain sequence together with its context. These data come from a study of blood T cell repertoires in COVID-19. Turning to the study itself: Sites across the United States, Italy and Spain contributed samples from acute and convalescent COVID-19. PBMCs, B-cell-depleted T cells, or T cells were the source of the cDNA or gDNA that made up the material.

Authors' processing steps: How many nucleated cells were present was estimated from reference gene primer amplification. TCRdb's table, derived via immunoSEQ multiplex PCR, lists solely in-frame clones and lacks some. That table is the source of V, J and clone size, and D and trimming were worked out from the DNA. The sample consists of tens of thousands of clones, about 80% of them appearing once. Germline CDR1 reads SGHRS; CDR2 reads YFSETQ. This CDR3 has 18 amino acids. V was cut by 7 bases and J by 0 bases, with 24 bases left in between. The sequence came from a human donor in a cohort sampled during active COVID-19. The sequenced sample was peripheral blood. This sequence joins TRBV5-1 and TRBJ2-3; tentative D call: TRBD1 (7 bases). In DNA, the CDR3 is TGCGCCAGCGTACAGGGGCGGCTAGCGAAGTCTAGCACAGATACGCAGTATTTT. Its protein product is CASVQGRLAKSSTDTQYF.